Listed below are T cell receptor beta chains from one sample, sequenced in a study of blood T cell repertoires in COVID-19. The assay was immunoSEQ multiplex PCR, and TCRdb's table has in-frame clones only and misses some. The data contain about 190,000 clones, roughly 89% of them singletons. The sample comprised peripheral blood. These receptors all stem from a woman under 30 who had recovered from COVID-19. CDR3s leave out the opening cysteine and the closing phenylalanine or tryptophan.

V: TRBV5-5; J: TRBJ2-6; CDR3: ASSLVLYSGANVLT
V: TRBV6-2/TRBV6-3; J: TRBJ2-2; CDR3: ASSYSTDSGNEPNTGELF
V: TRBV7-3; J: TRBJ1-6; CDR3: ASSLNNFRIRSPLH
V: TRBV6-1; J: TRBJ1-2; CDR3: ASSETGSIKYGYT
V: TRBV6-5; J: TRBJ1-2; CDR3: ASSYSGDGYT
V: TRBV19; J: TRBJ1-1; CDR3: ASSIQGAYSGTEAF
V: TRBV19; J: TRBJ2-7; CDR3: ASTSDTTYEQY
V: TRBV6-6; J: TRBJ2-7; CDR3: ASSYGGGTHSYEQY
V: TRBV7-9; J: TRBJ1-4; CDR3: ASSYRQGGEKLF
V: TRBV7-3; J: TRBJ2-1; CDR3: ASSAPPGRQGGGSYNEQF
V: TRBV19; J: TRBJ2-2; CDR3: ASSLGQGGLF
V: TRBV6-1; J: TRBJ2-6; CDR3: ASNAGNSGANVLT
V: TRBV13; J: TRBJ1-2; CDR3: ASSLGRGNYGYT
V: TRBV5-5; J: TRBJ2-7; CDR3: ASSLHQGPNEQY
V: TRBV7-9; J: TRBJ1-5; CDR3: ASSLVAGGPGVNQPQH
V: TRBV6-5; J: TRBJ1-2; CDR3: ASRTTGIYGYT
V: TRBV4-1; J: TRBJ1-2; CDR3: ASSQVSGLYGYT
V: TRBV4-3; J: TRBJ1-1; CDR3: ASSQERGRGSEAF
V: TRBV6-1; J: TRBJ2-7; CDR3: ASSRIQSSYEQY
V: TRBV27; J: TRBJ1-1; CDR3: ARPPGQGKNTEAF
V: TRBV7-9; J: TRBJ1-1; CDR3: ASMYGGPEAF
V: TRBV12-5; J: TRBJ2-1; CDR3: ASGSQGPRQF
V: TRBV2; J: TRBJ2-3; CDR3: ATDDTATSTDTQY
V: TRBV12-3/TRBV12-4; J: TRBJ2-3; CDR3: ASRPNFADTQY
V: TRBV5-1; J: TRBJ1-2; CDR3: ASSPRDTTNYGYT
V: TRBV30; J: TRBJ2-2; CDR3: ASTSQTSGDEMTGELF
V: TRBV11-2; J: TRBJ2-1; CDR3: ASRPVAGGSYNEQF
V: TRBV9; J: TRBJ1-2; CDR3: ASSVDLSYGYT
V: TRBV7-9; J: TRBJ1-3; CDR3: ASSFSTGISGNTIY
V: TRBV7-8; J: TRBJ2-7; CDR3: ASSVGRNYEQY
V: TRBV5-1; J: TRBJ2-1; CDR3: ASSWDTGTSANNEQF
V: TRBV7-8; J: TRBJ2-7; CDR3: ASSLKPAGEQY
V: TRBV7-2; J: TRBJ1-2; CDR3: ASSTGGRSSRTTLYGYT
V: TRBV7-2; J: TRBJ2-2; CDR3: ASSLVSVTGELF